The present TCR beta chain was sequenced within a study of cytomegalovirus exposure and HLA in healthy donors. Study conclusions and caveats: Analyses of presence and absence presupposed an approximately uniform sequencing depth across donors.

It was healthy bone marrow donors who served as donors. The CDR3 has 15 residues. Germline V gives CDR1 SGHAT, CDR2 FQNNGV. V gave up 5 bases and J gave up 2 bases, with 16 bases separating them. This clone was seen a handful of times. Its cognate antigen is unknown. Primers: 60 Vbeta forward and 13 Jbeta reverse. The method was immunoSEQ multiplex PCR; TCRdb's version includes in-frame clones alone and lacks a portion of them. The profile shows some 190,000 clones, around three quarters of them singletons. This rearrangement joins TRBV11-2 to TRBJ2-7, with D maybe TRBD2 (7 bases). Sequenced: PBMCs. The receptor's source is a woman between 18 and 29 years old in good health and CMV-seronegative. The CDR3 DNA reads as TGTGCCAGCAGCCGTGACGGGGGGCCCACCTACGAGCAGTACTTC. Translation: CASSRDGGPTYEQYF.